These T cell receptor beta chains were read from a single sample in a study of technical replicates of blood from several donors. Using immunoSEQ multiplex PCR, the repertoire was profiled, and TCRdb retains in-frame clones only, with some absent. The repertoire holds roughly 68,000 clones, around 90% seen once, with 5.1% in the top ten. Sequencing input: PBMCs. All receptors come from a human donor in good health. Some clones in this sample may be carry-over from other donors' samples. Each CDR3 is given with its conserved first and last residue. Each record gives: clone size, D gene, V gene, J gene, CDR3 DNA, CDR3 protein. D genes are given only for firm matches. The size field is filled for only some rows; it gives once, few, many or a size class.

-,-,TRBV7-2,TRBJ1-1,TGTGCCAGCAGGGAGGGGACTGAAGCTTTCTTT,CASREGTEAFF
many,-,TRBV19,TRBJ2-7,TGTGCCAGTAGTACCGGACTACCCGGGGGGCAGCAGTACTTC,CASSTGLPGGQQYF
-,-,TRBV7-2,TRBJ2-6,TGTGCCAGCAGCATTAGCAGGGGCCTCAACGTCCTGACTTTC,CASSISRGLNVLTF
once,-,TRBV30,TRBJ2-3,TGTGCCTGGAGTACGGGAACGACAGATACGCAGTATTTT,CAWSTGTTDTQYF
few,-,TRBV18,TRBJ2-7,TGTGCCAGCTCACCAGGAGGACTCATTGAGCAGTACTTC,CASSPGGLIEQYF
-,-,TRBV7-2,TRBJ1-2,TGTGCCAGCAGCTTAGACGAGATACCCTATGGCTACACCTTC,CASSLDEIPYGYTF
-,-,TRBV21-1,TRBJ2-1,TGTGCCAGCAGCAACCGGACTAGCGGGAGGGCAACTTACAATGAGCAGTTCTTC,CASSNRTSGRATYNEQFF
few,-,TRBV9,TRBJ1-3,TGTGCCAGCAGCGTCGAGGGCAGCTCCTTCTCTGGAAACACCATATATTTT,CASSVEGSSFSGNTIYF
-,TRBD1,TRBV6-4,TRBJ2-3,TGTGCCAGCAGACGGGGGGACAGGGGGACAGATACGCAGTATTTT,CASRRGDRGTDTQYF
-,-,TRBV18,TRBJ1-1,TGTGCCAGCTCACCACTGGAGGAGAACACTGAAGCTTTCTTT,CASSPLEENTEAFF
-,-,TRBV6-4,TRBJ2-1,TGTGCCAGCAGTATAGGGGGCTACAATGAGCAGTTCTTC,CASSIGGYNEQFF
-,TRBD2,TRBV4-2,TRBJ2-6,TGTGCCAGCAGCCAACGAGGGACTAGCGAAATCGCTGGGGCCAACGTCCTGACTTTC,CASSQRGTSEIAGANVLTF
-,TRBD1,TRBV5-6,TRBJ1-1,TGTGCCAGCAGAGCGGTGGGACAGCACAACACTGAAGCTTTCTTT,CASRAVGQHNTEAFF
-,-,TRBV9,TRBJ2-7,TGTGCCAGCAGCTATGGGGGCGGTACCGAGCAGTACTTC,CASSYGGGTEQYF
-,-,TRBV18,TRBJ2-1,TGTGCCAGCTCACCTGCAGGGACCCCACGGGGGAATGAGCAGTTCTTC,CASSPAGTPRGNEQFF
-,-,TRBV27,TRBJ2-1,TGTGCCAGCAGTTTATTTGGAGGGAATGAGCAGTTCTTC,CASSLFGGNEQFF
-,-,TRBV11-2,TRBJ1-1,TGTGCCAGCAGCTTAGATGGAAGGGGGGGCCGGGGTTTGAGATTGACTGAAGCTTTCTTT,CASSLDGRGGRGLRLTEAFF
-,-,TRBV29-1,TRBJ2-7,TGCAGCGTCACAGTTTTTGGAACCTACGAGCAGTACTTC,CSVTVFGTYEQYF